Presented here are 10 T cell receptor beta chains from one specimen sequenced in a study of blood T cell repertoires in COVID-19. The data were produced by immunoSEQ multiplex PCR, yet TCRdb's version contains in-frame clones alone and is incomplete. The sample carries approximately 170,000 clones, around 85% recorded once. What was sequenced was peripheral blood. These TCRs come from a man in his sixties who had recovered from COVID-19.

This clone was seen once. This rearrangement joins TRBV6-5 to TRBJ2-5; 8 bases align to TRBD2. Germline CDR1 is MNHEY and CDR2 is SVGAGI. The trim removed 4 bases at V and 5 bases at J, leaving 12 bases unmatched. There are 16 residues in the CDR3. This CDR3 is CASSLSGKTGGETQYF. The CDR3 nucleotides are TGTGCCAGCAGTTTATCTGGAAAAACGGGGGGGGAGACCCAGTACTTC.

The chain joins TRBV18 to TRBJ1-4, with 7 positions matching TRBD1. Unmatched junction bases numbered 5, after V lost 2 bases and J lost 8 bases. Germline lookup yields CDR1 KGHSH and CDR2 LQKENI. The CDR3 consists of 14 residues. CDR3 coding DNA: TGTGCCAGCTCACCAGGACAGGCGGGAGAAAAACTGTTTTTT. Its translation is CASSPGQAGEKLFF. The whole variable domain, filled in from reference TRBV18 and TRBJ1-4, reads NAGVMQNPRHLVRRRGQEARLRCSPMKGHSHVYWYRQLPEEGLKFMVYLQKENIIDESGMPKERFSAEFPKEGPSILRIQQVVRGDSAAYFCASSPGQAGEKLFFGSGTQLSVL.

The chain employs TRBV7-9 and TRBJ2-5, with a tentative D call TRBD1 (5 bases). V shed 4 bases and J shed 4 bases, with 16 bases lying between them. Germline CDR1 SEHNR, CDR2 FQNEAQ (reference sequence). The CDR3 contains 15 residues. Here the CDR3 DNA reads TGTGCCAGCAGCTCCGACAGCGAGAGACGAGAGACCCAGTACTTC. This sequence encodes CASSSDSERRETQYF.

This chain links TRBV27 with TRBJ2-1; TRBD2 might be the D (6 bases). The V and J ends lost 7 bases and 1 base respectively, with 23 bases between them. The CDR3 spans 18 residues. Germline CDR1 is MNHEY and CDR2 is SMNVEV (reference sequence). The CDR3 region is CASTRDLKGTPSYNEQFF. CDR3 nucleotides: TGTGCCAGCACCCGGGACTTAAAGGGGACCCCATCCTACAATGAGCAGTTCTTC.

The chain's CDR3 is CASSLSRRDQPQHF. Written as DNA, the CDR3 is TGTGCCAGCAGTTTATCGAGGAGAGATCAGCCCCAGCATTTT. This sequence joins TRBV27 and TRBJ1-5; D remains unclear. Per germline, CDR1 MNHEY and CDR2 SMNVEV (reference sequence). Trimming cost V 0 bases and J 5 bases, with 8 bases left between them. The CDR3 has 14 residues.

The chain combines TRBV2 with TRBJ1-5; TRBD1 might be the D (6 bases). Looked up from germline, CDR1 is SNHLY and CDR2 is FYNNEI. The CDR3 spans 15 residues. Trimming removed 6 bases at V and 0 bases at J, with 12 bases between. In nucleotides, the CDR3 is TGTGCCAGCAGACAGGGCAGATATAGCAATCAGCCCCAGCATTTT. Translating gives CASRQGRYSNQPQHF.

The chain has TRBV12-3 or TRBV12-4 and TRBJ2-1; TRBD2 matches at 9 bases. The trim removed 5 bases at V and 7 bases at J, leaving 3 bases unmatched. The CDR3 extends over 13 amino acids. In nucleotides, the CDR3 is TGTGCCAGCAGTCATAGCGGGGGAAATGAGCAGTTCTTC. This translates into CASSHSGGNEQFF.

This rearrangement joins TRBV7-2 to TRBJ1-5, with 7 bases that match TRBD1. Unmatched junction bases numbered 12, after V lost 1 base and J lost 0 bases. CDR1 is SGHTA and CDR2 is FQGNSA in the germline V gene. This CDR3 comprises 19 residues. The CDR3 region is CASSLGGSGGHYSNQPQHF. CDR3 nucleotides: TGTGCCAGCAGCTTAGGGGGGTCAGGGGGACACTATAGCAATCAGCCCCAGCATTTT.

This clone was seen only once. The CDR3: CASSVGQTYQETQYF. CDR3 coding DNA: TGTGCCAGCAGCGTAGGACAGACGTACCAAGAGACCCAGTACTTC. The chain joins TRBV9 to TRBJ2-5; a possible D gene is TRBD1 (5 bases). Germline V gene data show CDR1 as SGDLS and CDR2 as YYNGEE. CDR3 length equals 15 residues. V was cut by 0 bases and J by 0 bases, with 9 bases left in between. Full variable domain (outside the CDR3, taken from reference TRBV9 and TRBJ2-5): DSGVTQTPKHLITATGQRVTLRCSPRSGDLSVYWYQQSLDQGLQFLIQYYNGEERAKGNILERFSAQQFPDLHSELNLSSLELGDSALYFCASSVGQTYQETQYFGPGTRLLVL.

The chain carries TRBV18 and TRBJ2-5; the match to TRBD2 covers 13 bases. Losses at the gene ends were 3 bases for V and 5 bases for J; bases not matched to a gene: 12. Germline V gene lookup returns CDR1 KGHSH and CDR2 LQKENI. The CDR3 is made up of 18 amino acids. CDR3 residues: CASSPPFSGTSGVETQYF. The DNA for the CDR3 is TGTGCCAGCTCACCTCCCTTTTCCGGGACTAGCGGGGTGGAGACCCAGTACTTC.